These 11 T cell receptor beta chains originate from one sample sequenced in a study of TIL therapy for anti-PD-1-resistant metastatic lung cancer. Sample time point: pre-treatment sample, taken before nivolumab and TIL therapy. This was the immunoSEQ v3 assay. Profiled with immunoSEQ multiplex PCR; TCRdb holds only in-frame clones, not every one. The table records tens of thousands of clones, 79% of them present only once. The source material was blood, sampled at baseline. Receptors originate from a man between 65 and 80 years old with non-small cell lung cancer.

Only one count was recorded for this clone. The chain couples TRBV4-1 to TRBJ2-5; D not resolved. Trimming pared 4 bases from V and 5 bases from J, leaving 17 bases between. CDR3 size: 15 residues. Germline V gene lookup returns CDR1 MGHRA and CDR2 YSYEKL. The DNA for the CDR3 is TGCGCCAGCAGCCGGTGGGGTAGATCTGAGGAGACCCAGTACTTC. It codes for CASSRWGRSEETQYF.

The chain recombines TRBV30 with TRBJ2-7, with TRBD1 identical over 9 bases. The CDR3 consists of 15 residues. After removal of 0 bases from V and 4 bases from J, the junction contained 7 bases not matched to a gene. CDR1 is GTSNPN, CDR2 SVGIG, per germline (reference sequence). CDR3 in DNA: TGTGCCTGGAGTGTACGGGGACAGGGAAGGTACGAGCAGTACTTC. Its protein product is CAWSVRGQGRYEQYF.

The V call is TRBV5-8, the J call TRBJ1-6; D may be TRBD1 (5 bases). Per germline, CDR1 SGHTS and CDR2 YDEGEE. V lost 1 base to trimming and J lost 7 bases, with 12 bases between them. The CDR3 sequence is 15 residues long. The DNA for the CDR3 is TGTGCCAGCAGCTTGAAAGAGGGGATCAATTCACCCCTCCACTTT. Residues: CASSLKEGINSPLHF.

This clone turned up a few times. CDR3 amino acids: CASSQAIFQGRYEQYF. The CDR3 bases are TGTGCCAGCAGCCAAGCAATTTTTCAGGGACGCTACGAGCAGTACTTC. The chain links TRBV14 to TRBJ2-7; the D gene could be TRBD1 or TRBD2 (5 bases each). The CDR3 has 16 amino acids. The germline V gene has CDR1 SGHDN and CDR2 FVKESK. V lost 1 base and J 3 bases, leaving 16 bases between the germline ends.

This sequence joins TRBV10-3 and TRBJ2-1, with D possibly TRBD2 on 6 matching bases. Looked up from germline, CDR1 is ENHRY and CDR2 is SYGVKD. This CDR3 has 16 residues. Trimming removed 0 bases at V and 7 bases at J, with 16 bases between. CDR3 protein: CAISESSAGRSNEQFF. In nucleotides, the CDR3 is TGTGCCATCAGTGAGTCATCTGCGGGGCGGTCGAATGAGCAGTTCTTC.

The chain has TRBV29-1 and TRBJ2-6, with no clear D. CDR1 is SQVTM and CDR2 is ANQGSEA in the germline V gene. Between the trimmed V and J ends, which lost 6 bases and 0 bases, there was a span of 3 bases. The CDR3 has 12 amino acids. In nucleotides, the CDR3 is TGCAGCGTCCGCTCTGGGGCCAACGTCCTGACTTTC. Residues: CSVRSGANVLTF.

V gene TRBV9 combines with J gene TRBJ2-6; TRBD1 is a possible D gene (7 bases). CDR3 length: 15 amino acids. V was trimmed by 1 base and J by 4 bases, leaving 9 bases between them. The germline CDR1 and CDR2 sequences are SGDLS and YYNGEE. CDR3 protein: CASSVQGGGANVLTF. DNA of the CDR3: TGTGCCAGCAGCGTACAGGGGGGAGGGGCCAACGTCCTGACTTTC.

V gene TRBV9 combines with J gene TRBJ2-7; a possible D gene is TRBD1 (6 bases). The CDR3 runs to 14 residues. Deletions cut 0 bases from V and 3 bases from J, with 10 bases between. The germline V gene encodes CDR1 SGDLS and CDR2 YYNGEE. The CDR3 spells CASSVGDRHYEQYF. CDR3 in DNA: TGTGCCAGCAGCGTAGGCGACAGGCACTACGAGCAGTACTTC.

This clone came up once. The chain employs TRBV28 and TRBJ2-1, with 11 positions matching TRBD2. The germline CDR1 and CDR2 sequences are MDHEN and SYDVKM. Germline trimming cut 5 bases from V and 10 bases from J; bases unmatched to any gene: 1. The CDR3 is 12 residues long. The CDR3 spells CASSGTSGEQFF. The CDR3 nucleotides read TGTGCCAGCAGTGGGACTAGCGGAGAGCAGTTCTTC.

CDR3 residues: CASSLGGSSYEQYF. The CDR3 region has the DNA TGTGCCAGCAGTTTAGGCGGGAGCTCCTACGAGCAGTACTTC. The rearrangement joins TRBV28 to TRBJ2-7; 7 bases are a match to TRBD2. This CDR3 is 14 amino acids long. Trimming cost V 2 bases and J 0 bases; bases outside gene matches: 1. In germline, CDR1 is MDHEN, CDR2 SYDVKM.

The rearrangement links TRBV15 to TRBJ2-5; either TRBD1 or TRBD2 may supply D (5 bases each). The germline gives CDR1 LNHNV, CDR2 YYDKDF (reference sequence). The CDR3 spans 17 residues. Trimming removed 0 bases from V and 5 bases from J, with 19 bases in between. CDR3 nucleotide sequence: TGTGCCACCAGCAGAGAGCCGCCGGGACCCCTCCTTGAGACCCAGTACTTC. Translated, it gives CATSREPPGPLLETQYF.